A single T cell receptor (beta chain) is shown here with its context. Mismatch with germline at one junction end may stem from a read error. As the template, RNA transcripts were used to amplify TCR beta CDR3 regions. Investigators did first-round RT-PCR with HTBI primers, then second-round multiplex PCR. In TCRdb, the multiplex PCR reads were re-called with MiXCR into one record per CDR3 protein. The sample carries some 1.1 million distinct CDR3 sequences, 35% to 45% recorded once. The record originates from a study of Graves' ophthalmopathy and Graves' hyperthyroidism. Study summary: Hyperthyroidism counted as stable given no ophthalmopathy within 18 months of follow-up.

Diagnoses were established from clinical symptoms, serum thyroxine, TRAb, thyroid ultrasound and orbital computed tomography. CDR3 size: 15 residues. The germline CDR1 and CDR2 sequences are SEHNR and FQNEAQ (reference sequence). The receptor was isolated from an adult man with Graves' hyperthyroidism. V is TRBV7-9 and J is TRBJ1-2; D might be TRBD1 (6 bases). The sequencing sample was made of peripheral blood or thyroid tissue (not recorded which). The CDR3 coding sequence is TGTGCCAGCAGCCAGGCTACAGGGTCTGGCTATAGCTACACCTTC. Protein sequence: CASSQATGSGYSYTF. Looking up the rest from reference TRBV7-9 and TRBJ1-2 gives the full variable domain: DTGVSQNPRHKITKRGQNVTFRCDPISEHNRLYWYRQTLGQGPEFLTYFQNEAQLEKSRLLSDRFSAERPKGSFSTLEIQRTEQGDSAMYLCASSQATGSGYSYTFGSGTRLTVV.